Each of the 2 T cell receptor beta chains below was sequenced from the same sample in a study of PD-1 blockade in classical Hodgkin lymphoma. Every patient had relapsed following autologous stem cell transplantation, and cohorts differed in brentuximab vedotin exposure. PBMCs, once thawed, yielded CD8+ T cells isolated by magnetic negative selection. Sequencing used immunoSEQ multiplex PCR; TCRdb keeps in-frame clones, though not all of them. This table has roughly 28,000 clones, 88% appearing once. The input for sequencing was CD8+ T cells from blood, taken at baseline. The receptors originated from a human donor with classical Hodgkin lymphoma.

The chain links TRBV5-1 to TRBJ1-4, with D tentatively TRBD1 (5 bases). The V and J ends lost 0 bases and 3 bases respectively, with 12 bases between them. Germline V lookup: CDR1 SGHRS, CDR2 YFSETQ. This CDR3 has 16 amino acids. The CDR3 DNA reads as TGCGCCAGCAGCTTGGAAAACAGGAGGCCTAATGAAAAACTGTTTTTT. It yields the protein CASSLENRRPNEKLFF.

The chain's CDR3 is CASSRSFRDRGEQYF. DNA of the CDR3: TGTGCCAGCAGCCGATCCTTCCGGGACAGGGGCGAGCAGTACTTC. The gene calls are TRBV5-4 and TRBJ2-7; 10 bases line up with TRBD1. After removal of 4 bases from V and 6 bases from J, the junction contained 10 bases not matched to a gene. The CDR3 contains 15 residues. In germline, CDR1 is SGHNT, CDR2 YYREEE (reference sequence).